Presented here are 9 T cell receptor beta chains from one specimen sequenced in a study of T cell repertoires in cytomegalovirus infection. TCRdb processed the reads anew with MiXCR; each CDR3 protein has one entry. Among about 240,000 distinct CDR3 sequences, 5% to 8.5% were seen once, and the ten largest hold 5.5% to 6.5%. Sequencing was carried out using PBMCs. Receptor source: a human donor in good health (CMV status not recorded). Some clones in this sample may be carry-over from other donors' samples.

This clonotype was seen ten or more times. The V call is TRBV20-1, the J call TRBJ2-5, with no clear D. V lost 5 bases and J lost 4, with 14 bases in between. The CDR3 loop spans 13 amino acids. CDR1 and CDR2 from the germline V gene are DFQATT and SNEGSKA (reference sequence). The CDR3 loop is CSASPRVRETQYF. As DNA, the CDR3 is TGCAGTGCTTCGCCACGGGTACGAGAGACCCAGTACTTC.

The chain employs TRBV12-3 or TRBV12-4 and TRBJ2-4, with D possibly being TRBD2 (5 bases). The V end lost 2 bases, the J end lost 2 bases, and 13 bases lay between the germline ends. CDR3 length equals 16 residues. The CDR3 DNA follows: TGTGCCAGCAGTTTACGAGCGGACGGTTCCAAAAACATTCAGTACTTC. This encodes CASSLRADGSKNIQYF.

This clonotype was seen at least ten times. The rearrangement joins TRBV20-1 to TRBJ1-5; D is uncertain. V was shortened by 1 base and J by 0 bases, with 7 bases between the two germline ends. This CDR3 spans 14 amino acids. The germline V gene encodes CDR1 DFQATT and CDR2 SNEGSKA (reference sequence). The CDR3 bases are TGCAGTGCTAGAGTCCGGGGTAGCAATCAGCCCCAGCATTTT. Amino acid sequence: CSARVRGSNQPQHF.

This clonotype was observed at least ten times. The genes are TRBV2 and TRBJ1-1; the D is unclear. Germline V gives CDR1 SNHLY, CDR2 FYNNEI. This CDR3 comprises 12 residues. The ends were cut back, 6 bases at V and 7 bases at J, with 12 bases in the middle. CDR3: CASSDPAVEAFF. The CDR3 coding sequence is TGTGCCAGCAGCGATCCGGCGGTTGAAGCTTTCTTT.

This clonotype was seen ten or more times. V and J are TRBV7-6 and TRBJ2-7, with a possible D match to TRBD1 (5 bases). Germline CDR1 reads SGHVS; CDR2 reads FNYEAQ. The CDR3 runs 13 residues. Trimming shortened V by 2 bases and J by 5 bases, and 10 bases separated the two germline ends. The CDR3 sequence: CASSLQGRNEQYF. CDR3 DNA: TGTGCCAGCAGCTTACAGGGAAGGAACGAGCAGTACTTC.

In its sample, this clonotype was seen many times. CDR3: CASSYSRTSADEQFF. DNA for the CDR3: TGTGCCAGCAGTTACTCAAGGACTAGCGCAGATGAGCAGTTCTTC. The J gene is TRBJ2-1, the V gene TRBV6-2 or TRBV6-3, with 9 nucleotides matching TRBD2. The V segment lost 0 bases and the J segment 8 bases; nucleotides outside the gene matches: 5. Looked up from germline, CDR1 is MNHEY and CDR2 is SVGEGT. The CDR3 loop spans 15 amino acids.

There are many counts of this clonotype. The chain recombines TRBV29-1 with TRBJ1-2, with 9 nucleotides matching TRBD1. The CDR3 extends over 14 amino acids. Germline assignment: CDR1 SQVTM and CDR2 ANQGSEA. Losses at the gene ends were 0 bases for V and 7 bases for J; bases not matched to a gene: 6. CDR3 nucleotide sequence: TGCAGCGTTGAAGAAAACAGGGGGCTCGGTGGCTACACCTTC. It specifies CSVEENRGLGGYTF. Looking up the rest from reference TRBV29-1 and TRBJ1-2 gives the full variable domain: SAVISQKPSRDICQRGTSLTIQCQVDSQVTMMFWYRQQPGQSLTLIATANQGSEATYESGFVIDKFPISRPNLTFSTLTVSNMSPEDSSIYLCSVEENRGLGGYTFGSGTRLTVV.

The sample holds many counts of this clonotype. This sequence joins TRBV29-1 and TRBJ2-1; TRBD1 matches 7 bases. Per germline, CDR1 SQVTM and CDR2 ANQGSEA. After removal of 4 bases from V and 4 bases from J, the junction contained 13 bases not matched to a gene. There are 16 residues in the CDR3. CDR3 bases: TGCAGCGTTGGGGGTTCCGGGACAGTTTTTTACAATGAGCAGTTCTTC. Amino acids: CSVGGSGTVFYNEQFF.

This clonotype was detected many times. The chain joins TRBV20-1 to TRBJ1-3; 7 bases agree with TRBD1. The CDR3 contains 15 residues. V gave up 2 bases and J gave up 3 bases; unmatched junction bases: 7. The germline CDR1 and CDR2 sequences are DFQATT and SNEGSKA (reference sequence). The CDR3 DNA follows: TGCAGTGCTAGACGGGCAGGGGGTGGTGGAAACACCATATATTTT. Its translation: CSARRAGGGGNTIYF.